The 8 T cell receptor beta chains listed next were all sequenced from one sample in a study of cytomegalovirus exposure and HLA in healthy donors. PCR used 60 Vbeta primers and 13 Jbeta primers. Libraries were prepared by immunoSEQ multiplex PCR; TCRdb keeps only in-frame clonotypes and omits some of them. The sample table includes approximately 170,000 clones. The sample was PBMCs. Source of these receptors: a woman aged 18 to 35 in good health and CMV-seropositive.

On this clone itself: As the CDR3 is not closed by the conserved phenylalanine or tryptophan, this likely results from a read error. The chain combines TRBV5-1 with TRBJ2-7; D perhaps matches TRBD1 (7 bases). CDR3 length equals 14 residues. Trimming pared 4 bases from V and 1 base from J, leaving 12 bases between. In germline, CDR1 is SGHRS, CDR2 YFSETQ. In DNA form, the CDR3 reads TGCGCCAGCAGCAGGAGGGACAGTTCCTACGAGCAGTACCTC. Encoded protein: CASSRRDSSYEQYL.

V gene TRBV11-2 combines with J gene TRBJ2-7; 11 nucleotides match TRBD2. V lost 6 bases and J lost 7; bases outside the gene matches: 2. CDR3 length equals 12 residues. CDR1 and CDR2 (germline): SGHAT, FQNNGV. The CDR3 is CASSVAGGEQYF. The CDR3 coding sequence is TGTGCCAGCAGTGTAGCGGGGGGGGAGCAGTACTTC.

The chain links TRBV5-6 to TRBJ2-5, with a tentative D call TRBD2 (7 bases). CDR3 length equals 15 residues. Germline loops: CDR1 SGHDT, CDR2 YYEEEE. V was clipped by 0 bases and J by 2 bases, with 11 bases between them. The CDR3 sequence: CASSLERGGQETQYF. The CDR3 nucleotides read TGTGCCAGCAGCTTGGAGAGGGGGGGACAAGAGACCCAGTACTTC.

The chain joins TRBV4-2 to TRBJ1-1, with 7 positions matching TRBD1. This CDR3 has 16 amino acids. Looked up from germline, CDR1 is LGHNA and CDR2 is YNFKEQ. The V and J ends lost 0 bases and 6 bases, in that order; junction bases with no gene match: 10. CDR3 DNA: TGTGCCAGCAGCCAAGATGGGATAGGGGACAGATCTGAAGCTTTCTTT. Protein sequence: CASSQDGIGDRSEAFF.

The rearrangement uses TRBV7-9 and TRBJ1-1; D might be TRBD1 (5 bases). V was pared by 2 bases and J by 3 bases, with 13 bases between. The CDR3 loop spans 15 amino acids. The germline CDR1 and CDR2 sequences are SEHNR and FQNEAQ (reference sequence). The CDR3 region is CASSLFGAGDTEAFF. The CDR3 DNA reads TGTGCCAGCAGCTTATTTGGGGCTGGAGACACTGAAGCTTTCTTT.

The chain is built from TRBV6-1 and TRBJ1-6; a weak D match, TRBD1 (5 bases). The CDR3 runs 14 residues. Germline V lookup: CDR1 MNHNS, CDR2 SASEGT. Trimming removed 8 bases at V and 6 bases at J, with 14 bases between. CDR3 bases: TGTGCCAGCTTCTTGCAGGGTACTAATTCACCCCTCCACTTT. Translation gives CASFLQGTNSPLHF.

The chain employs TRBV7-2 and TRBJ1-1; 10 positions match TRBD1. With V trimmed by 5 bases and J by 5 bases, 5 bases remained unmatched. CDR3 length: 14 amino acids. Germline V lookup: CDR1 SGHTA, CDR2 FQGNSA. The chain's CDR3 is CASSRQGADTEAFF. DNA of the CDR3: TGTGCCAGCAGCCGACAGGGGGCGGATACTGAAGCTTTCTTT.

The rearrangement uses TRBV29-1 and TRBJ1-4; D is unresolved. The V gene's germline CDR1 is SQVTM and CDR2 ANQGSEA. V lost 5 bases and J 8 bases, leaving 12 bases between the germline ends. CDR3 length: 12 residues. CDR3 in DNA: TGCAGCGTTCAGAGGTCCGGGGAAAAACTGTTTTTT. Its protein is CSVQRSGEKLFF.